One sample yielded the 27 T cell receptor beta chains listed below, sequenced in a study of post-analysis software for immune sequencing data. General observations from the study: Compared with controls, patients had more of roughly five TRBV segments, including TRBV5-6, TRBV5-1 and TRBV20-1.

Prepared libraries of TCR beta cDNA carried unique molecular identifiers. TCRdb re-called the PCR reads through MiXCR, storing one row per CDR3 protein. This table holds a few hundred thousand distinct CDR3 sequences, over 30% found once. These receptors' antigens are unknown. Sequenced material: blood. The receptors come from a girl aged 2 to 10 with multiple sclerosis.

The V call is TRBV12-3 or TRBV12-4, the J call TRBJ1-1; 9 nucleotides match TRBD1. The trim removed 3 bases at V and 0 bases at J, leaving 2 bases unmatched. The CDR3 extends over 15 amino acids. The CDR3 loop reads CASSFGTGLNTEAFF. Written as DNA, the CDR3 is TGTGCCAGCAGTTTCGGGACAGGGTTGAACACTGAAGCTTTCTTT.

This clonotype was detected a few times. The chain joins TRBV4-3 to TRBJ2-1; 7 bases map to TRBD1. The CDR3 extends over 15 amino acids. CDR1 LGHNA and CDR2 YSLEER come from the germline V gene. Unmatched junction bases numbered 8, after V lost 4 bases and J lost 5 bases. This CDR3 reads CASSPSTGSDNEQFF. The CDR3 coding sequence is TGCGCCAGCAGCCCATCGACAGGGTCAGACAATGAGCAGTTCTTC.

This clonotype was counted between two and nine times. The chain is built from TRBV6-5 and TRBJ1-2, with a weak D call TRBD1 (6 bases). CDR1 and CDR2 from the germline V gene are MNHEY and SVGAGI. Trimming left V 5 bases short and J 4 bases short, with 20 bases between. The CDR3 runs 16 residues. The CDR3 is CASSQILGRGAYGYTF. DNA for the CDR3: TGTGCCAGCAGTCAAATACTAGGGCGGGGGGCCTATGGCTACACCTTC.

The chain joins TRBV12-5 to TRBJ2-1; TRBD2 agrees at 11 bases. The V gene's germline CDR1 is LGHNT and CDR2 FRNRAP. The CDR3 contains 14 residues. Trimming cost V 4 bases and J 4 bases; bases outside gene matches: 0. CDR3 DNA: TGTGCTAGTGGTTCTAGCGGGGGGTACAATGAGCAGTTCTTC. Encoded protein: CASGSSGGYNEQFF.

This clonotype appeared many times. CDR3 DNA: TGTGCCATCAGTCCGAGACTAGCGGGTCAAGAGACCCAGTACTTC. The encoded protein is CAISPRLAGQETQYF. The chain uses TRBV10-3 and TRBJ2-5; 10 bases line up with TRBD2. This CDR3 is 15 amino acids long. CDR1 and CDR2 (germline): ENHRY, SYGVKD. V lost 5 bases, J lost 2 bases, and 5 bases stayed unmatched.

The V and J genes are TRBV20-1 and TRBJ2-7; a weak D match, TRBD2 (6 bases). The V gene lost 6 bases and the J gene lost 1 base, with 16 bases spanning the gap. The CDR3 covers 14 residues. Germline V gene sequence: CDR1 DFQATT, CDR2 SNEGSKA (reference sequence). The CDR3 bases are TGCAGTGCCCCGAGGGCGGGGACTTCCTACGAGCAGTACTTC. Translated, it gives CSAPRAGTSYEQYF.

The rearrangement links TRBV7-3 to TRBJ2-1; 7 nucleotides align to TRBD1. Germline V gene lookup returns CDR1 SGHTA and CDR2 FQGTGA. The V gene end was trimmed by 5 bases and the J gene end by 7 bases; junction bases not matched to a gene: 11. The CDR3 is 15 amino acids. CDR3 amino acids: CASSAPGQPVNEQFF. The CDR3 nucleotides are TGTGCCAGCAGCGCTCCGGGACAGCCAGTTAATGAGCAGTTCTTC. The full variable domain, completed using reference TRBV7-3 and TRBJ2-1, is GAGVSQTPSNKVTEKGKYVELRCDPISGHTALYWYRQSLGQGPEFLIYFQGTGAADDSGLPNDRFFAVRPEGSVSTLKIQRTERGDSAVYLCASSAPGQPVNEQFFGPGTRLTVL.

V gene TRBV20-1 combines with J gene TRBJ2-7; D unclear. The CDR3 loop spans 16 amino acids. The germline V and J ends were trimmed by 0 bases and 0 bases, with 15 bases remaining between them. The germline V gene has CDR1 DFQATT and CDR2 SNEGSKA (reference sequence). The CDR3 region is CSARDRVGSSSYEQYF. The CDR3 DNA is TGCAGTGCTAGAGATCGGGTAGGGTCTAGCTCCTACGAGCAGTACTTC.

The rearrangement links TRBV5-1 to TRBJ1-2; TRBD1 is a possible D gene (5 bases). Trimming took 0 bases from V and 4 from J, leaving 13 bases between them. This CDR3 is 15 amino acids long. From germline, CDR1 is SGHRS and CDR2 YFSETQ. The CDR3 is CASSLGTAGGYGYTF. CDR3 coding DNA: TGCGCCAGCAGCTTGGGGACCGCTGGGGGCTATGGCTACACCTTC.

In this sample, this clonotype turned up a few times. The rearrangement links TRBV7-3 to TRBJ1-1; D unresolved. CDR1 and CDR2 from the germline V gene are SGHTA and FQGTGA. The CDR3 is 14 amino acids. Trimming shortened V by 5 bases and J by 0 bases, and 10 bases separated the two germline ends. CDR3 nucleotides: TGTGCCAGCAGCCCATCGGCTATGAACACTGAAGCTTTCTTT. Its translation is CASSPSAMNTEAFF.

V usage is TRBV20-1 and J usage is TRBJ2-4; D perhaps matches TRBD2 (5 bases). TRBJ2-7 matches the DNA end more closely, so the J call is doubtful. CDR1 is DFQATT and CDR2 is SNEGSKA in the germline V gene (reference sequence). This CDR3 has 12 residues. The CDR3 region is CSAQEEPYEQYF. The CDR3 nucleotides are TGCAGTGCCCAGGAGGAACCCTACGAGCAGTACTTC.

This clonotype was detected a few times. The V call is TRBV6-6, the J call TRBJ2-1; 8 bases map to TRBD1. This CDR3 is built from 17 residues. The trim removed 2 bases at V and 7 bases at J, leaving 13 bases unmatched. Germline V lookup: CDR1 MNHNY, CDR2 SVGAGI (reference sequence). CDR3 sequence reads: CASSYIPDPTGGNEQFF. CDR3 DNA sequence: TGTGCCAGCAGTTACATCCCCGACCCAACAGGGGGGAATGAGCAGTTCTTC.

The rearrangement uses TRBV5-1 and TRBJ1-2; TRBD1 matches 7 bases. The CDR3 extends over 14 amino acids. With V trimmed by 3 bases and J by 7 bases, 9 bases remained unmatched. The germline V gene encodes CDR1 SGHRS and CDR2 YFSETQ. CDR3 loop: CASSYLRQGSGYTF. The CDR3 nucleotides read TGCGCCAGCAGCTACCTAAGACAGGGAAGTGGCTACACCTTC.

To note about this clonotype: The germline gene is not matched at one end of the junction; a read error may be the cause. The V call is TRBV3-1, the J call TRBJ1-2; D unclear. The CDR3 covers 14 residues. Per germline, CDR1 LGHDT and CDR2 YNNKEL (reference sequence). This chain's CDR3 is CASSLLGSVYSYTF. For the CDR3, the DNA is TGTGCCAGCAGCCTATTGGGCAGTGTCTATAGCTACACCTTC.

The J gene is TRBJ2-1, the V gene TRBV9; weak D call: TRBD1 (6 bases). The CDR3 totals 16 residues. V lost 4 bases, J lost 6 bases, and 20 bases lay in between. In germline, CDR1 is SGDLS, CDR2 YYNGEE. CDR3 nucleotide sequence: TGTGCCAGCAGCCCAGGCGACCATAGGGGGTTCAATGAGCAGTTCTTC. Its translation: CASSPGDHRGFNEQFF. Looking up the rest from reference TRBV9 and TRBJ2-1 gives the full variable domain: DSGVTQTPKHLITATGQRVTLRCSPRSGDLSVYWYQQSLDQGLQFLIQYYNGEERAKGNILERFSAQQFPDLHSELNLSSLELGDSALYFCASSPGDHRGFNEQFFGPGTRLTVL.

A few counts support this clonotype. V and J are TRBV6-5 and TRBJ1-1; 7 nucleotides agree with TRBD1. The germline gives CDR1 MNHEY, CDR2 SVGAGI. V shed 3 bases and J 5 bases; nucleotides not matched to a gene: 9. The CDR3 has 15 amino acids. The CDR3 spells CASSYRDRVWTEAFF. The CDR3 nucleotides are TGTGCCAGCAGTTATAGAGACAGGGTTTGGACTGAAGCTTTCTTT.

The chain is built from TRBV27 and TRBJ2-1, with 9 bases aligning to TRBD1. With 7 bases clipped from V and 0 bases from J, the junction kept 22 bases outside the gene matches. Germline values: CDR1 MNHEY, CDR2 SMNVEV (reference sequence). The length of the CDR3 is 21 residues. As DNA, the CDR3 is TGTGCCAGCACCTCCGGGACAGGGAACGATCTAGCGGTTAGCTCCTACAATGAGCAGTTCTTC. Amino acids: CASTSGTGNDLAVSSYNEQFF.

This chain connects TRBV7-2 to TRBJ2-1; 11 bases are shared with TRBD2. The CDR3 is made up of 15 amino acids. Germline CDR1 and CDR2: SGHTA and FQGNSA. J lost 4 bases, V lost 5 bases, and 4 bases had no gene match. CDR3 sequence: CASSLLAGAYNEQFF. The CDR3 DNA is TGTGCCAGCAGCCTACTAGCGGGGGCTTACAATGAGCAGTTCTTC.

The CDR3 DNA reads TGTGCCAGCAGCTTCAACGGACAGGGGGCGGATGGCTACACCTTC. It translates to CASSFNGQGADGYTF. The V call is TRBV7-9, the J call TRBJ1-2, with 11 bases that match TRBD1. The CDR3 consists of 15 residues. Germline-derived CDR1 and CDR2 are SEHNR and FQNEAQ (reference sequence). The J segment lost 6 bases and the V segment lost 3 bases, leaving 6 bases of the junction unmatched.

The V gene is TRBV20-1, the J gene TRBJ2-1; D may correspond to TRBD1 or TRBD2 (5 bases each). Per the germline V gene, CDR1 is DFQATT and CDR2 is SNEGSKA (reference sequence). The CDR3 has 14 residues. Trimming pared 6 bases from V and 0 bases from J, leaving 12 bases between. CDR3 in amino acids: CSAGDGGSYNEQFF. CDR3 nucleotide sequence: TGCAGTGCGGGGGACGGAGGCTCCTACAATGAGCAGTTCTTC.

The chain uses TRBV7-2 and TRBJ2-5; 7 bases fit TRBD1. Germline CDR1 SGHTA, CDR2 FQGNSA. This CDR3 contains 13 residues. Unmatched junction bases numbered 7, after V lost 8 bases and J lost 4 bases. CDR3: CASLTGAGETQYF. The DNA of the CDR3 is TGTGCCAGCTTAACAGGGGCAGGAGAGACCCAGTACTTC.

This clonotype was seen once. This chain joins TRBV6-5 and TRBJ2-7; either TRBD1 or TRBD2 may supply D (5 bases each). The CDR3 is 15 residues long. Per the germline V gene, CDR1 is MNHEY and CDR2 is SVGAGI. Trimming cost V 6 bases and J 0 bases, with 15 bases left between them. This CDR3 reads CASSKDRDASYEQYF. The CDR3 nucleotides are TGTGCCAGCAGCAAAGACCGGGACGCCTCCTACGAGCAGTACTTC.

On this clonotype: The junction differs from germline at one of its ends, possibly a read error. The chain employs TRBV12-3 or TRBV12-4 and TRBJ2-1; TRBD1 matches 8 bases. The CDR3 totals 16 residues. CDR3 sequence (DNA): TGTGCCACCAGTGATTTCGGACAGGGCCGCTACAATGAGCAGTTCTTC. Protein product: CATSDFGQGRYNEQFF.

The chain is built from TRBV7-9 and TRBJ2-3; 7 bases agree with TRBD2. J gave up 2 bases and V 4 bases, and 15 bases lay outside the gene matches. CDR1 and CDR2 from the germline V gene are SEHNR and FQNEAQ (reference sequence). The CDR3 has 18 residues. The DNA for the CDR3 is TGTGCCAGCAGCTCCCTGTCGGGAGGATATACTGTCACAGATACGCAGTATTTT. Its protein is CASSSLSGGYTVTDTQYF.

The chain employs TRBV12-3 or TRBV12-4 and TRBJ2-7; TRBD2 matches 8 bases. CDR3 length equals 14 residues. Trimming cost V 6 bases and J 3 bases; bases outside gene matches: 7. CDR3 bases: TGTGCCAGCAGAGCGGGAGACTCTCACTACGAGCAGTACTTC. Its translation is CASRAGDSHYEQYF.

The rearrangement uses TRBV6-5 and TRBJ1-5, with a possible D match to TRBD1 (6 bases). The CDR3 loop spans 15 amino acids. V dropped 4 bases and J dropped 0 bases, with 10 bases sitting between them. Germline values: CDR1 MNHEY, CDR2 SVGAGI. DNA of the CDR3: TGTGCCAGCAGTTCCGACAGGTCTAGCAATCAGCCCCAGCATTTT. The encoded protein is CASSSDRSSNQPQHF.

V gene TRBV6-2 or TRBV6-3 combines with J gene TRBJ1-5; D unresolved. This CDR3 comprises 11 residues. Trimming took off 8 bases at V and 3 bases at J, with 5 bases between the two ends. Germline CDR1 reads MNHEY; CDR2 reads SVGEGT. The CDR3 DNA follows: TGTGCCAGCGGGTCCAATCAGCCCCAGCATTTT. Translated, it gives CASGSNQPQHF.